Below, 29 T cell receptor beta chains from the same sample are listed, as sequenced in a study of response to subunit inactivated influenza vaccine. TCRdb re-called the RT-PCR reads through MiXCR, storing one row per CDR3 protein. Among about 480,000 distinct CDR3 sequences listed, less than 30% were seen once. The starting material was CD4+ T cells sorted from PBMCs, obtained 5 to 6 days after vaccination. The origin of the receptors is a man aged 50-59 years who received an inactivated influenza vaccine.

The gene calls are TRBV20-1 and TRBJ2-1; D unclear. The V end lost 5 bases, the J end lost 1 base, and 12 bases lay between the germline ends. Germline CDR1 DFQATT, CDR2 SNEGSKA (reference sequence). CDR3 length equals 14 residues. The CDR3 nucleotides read TGCAGTGCTTCAAAACCGGGTTCCTACAATGAGCAGTTCTTC. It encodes CSASKPGSYNEQFF.

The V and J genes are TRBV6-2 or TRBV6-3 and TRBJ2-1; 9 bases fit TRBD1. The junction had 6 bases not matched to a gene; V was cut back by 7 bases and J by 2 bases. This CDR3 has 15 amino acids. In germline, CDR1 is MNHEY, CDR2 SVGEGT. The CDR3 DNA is TGTGCCAGCATCTCCGGGACAGGGCCCTACAATGAGCAGTTCTTC. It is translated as CASISGTGPYNEQFF.

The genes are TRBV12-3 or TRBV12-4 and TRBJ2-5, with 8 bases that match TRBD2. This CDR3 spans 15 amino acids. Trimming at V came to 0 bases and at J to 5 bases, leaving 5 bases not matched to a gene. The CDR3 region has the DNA TGTGCCAGCAGTTTAGCCCACGGGGGGGTTGAGACCCAGTACTTC. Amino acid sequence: CASSLAHGGVETQYF.

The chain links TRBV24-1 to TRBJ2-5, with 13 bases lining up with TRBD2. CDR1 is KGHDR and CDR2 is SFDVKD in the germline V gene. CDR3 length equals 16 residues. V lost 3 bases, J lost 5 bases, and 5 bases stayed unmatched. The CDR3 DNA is TGTGCCACCAGTGATCCCGGACTAGCGGGAGCTGAGACCCAGTACTTC. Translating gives CATSDPGLAGAETQYF.

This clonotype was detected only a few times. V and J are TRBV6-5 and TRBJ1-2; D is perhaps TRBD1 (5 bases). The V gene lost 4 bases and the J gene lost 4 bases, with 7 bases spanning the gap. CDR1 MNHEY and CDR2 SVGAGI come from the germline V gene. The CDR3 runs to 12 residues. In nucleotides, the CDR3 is TGTGCCAGCAGTTCCGGGGCCTATGGCTACACCTTC. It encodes CASSSGAYGYTF.

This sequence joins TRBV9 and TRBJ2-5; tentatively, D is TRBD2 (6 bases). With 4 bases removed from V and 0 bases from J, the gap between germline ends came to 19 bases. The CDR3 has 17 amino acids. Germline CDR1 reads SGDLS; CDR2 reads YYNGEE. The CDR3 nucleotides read TGTGCCAGCAGCAGAGGACCTATGGCGGGGCACCAAGAGACCCAGTACTTC. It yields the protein CASSRGPMAGHQETQYF.

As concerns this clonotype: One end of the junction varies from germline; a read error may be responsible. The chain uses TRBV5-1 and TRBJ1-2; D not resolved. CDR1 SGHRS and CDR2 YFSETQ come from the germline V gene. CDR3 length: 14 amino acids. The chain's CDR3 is CASSLDAGTYVYTF. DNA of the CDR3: TGCGCCAGCAGCTTGGATGCGGGAACCTATGTCTACACCTTC.

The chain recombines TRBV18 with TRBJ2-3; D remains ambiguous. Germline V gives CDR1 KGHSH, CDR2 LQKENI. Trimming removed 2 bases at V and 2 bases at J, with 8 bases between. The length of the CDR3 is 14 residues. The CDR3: CASSPRHTTDTQYF. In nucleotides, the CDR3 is TGTGCCAGCTCACCAAGACATACCACAGATACGCAGTATTTT.

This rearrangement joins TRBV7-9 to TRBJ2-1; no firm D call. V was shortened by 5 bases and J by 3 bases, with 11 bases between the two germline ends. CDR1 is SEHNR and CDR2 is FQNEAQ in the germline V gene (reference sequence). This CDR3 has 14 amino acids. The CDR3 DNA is TGTGCCAGCAGCCCCCGCGTGAGCTACAATGAGCAGTTCTTC. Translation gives CASSPRVSYNEQFF.

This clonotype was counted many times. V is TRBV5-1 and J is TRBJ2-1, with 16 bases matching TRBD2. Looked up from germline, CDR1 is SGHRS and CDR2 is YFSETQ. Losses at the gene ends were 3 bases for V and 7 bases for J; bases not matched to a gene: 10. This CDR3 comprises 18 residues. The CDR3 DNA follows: TGCGCCAGCAGCTCCGGGACTAGCGGGAGGGGGTTTATGAATGAGCAGTTCTTC. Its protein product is CASSSGTSGRGFMNEQFF.

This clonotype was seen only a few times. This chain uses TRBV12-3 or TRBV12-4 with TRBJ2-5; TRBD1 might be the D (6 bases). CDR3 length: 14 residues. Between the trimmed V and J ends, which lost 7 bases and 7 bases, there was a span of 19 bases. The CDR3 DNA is TGTGCCAGCAACGGGGACACGTCCCTAGGGACCCAGTACTTC. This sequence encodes CASNGDTSLGTQYF.

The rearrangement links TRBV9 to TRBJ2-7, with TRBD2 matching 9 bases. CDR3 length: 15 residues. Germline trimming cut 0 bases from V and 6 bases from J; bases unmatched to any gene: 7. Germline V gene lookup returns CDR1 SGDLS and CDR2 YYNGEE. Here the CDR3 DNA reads TGTGCCAGCAGCGTAGCGGGTAGCGGGAGCTTCGAGCAGTACTTC. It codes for CASSVAGSGSFEQYF.

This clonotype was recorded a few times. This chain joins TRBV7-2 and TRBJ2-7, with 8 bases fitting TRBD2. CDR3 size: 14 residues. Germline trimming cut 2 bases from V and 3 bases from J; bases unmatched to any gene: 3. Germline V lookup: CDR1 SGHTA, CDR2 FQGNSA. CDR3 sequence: CASSLQAGDYEQYF. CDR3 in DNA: TGTGCCAGCAGCTTACAAGCGGGAGACTACGAGCAGTACTTC.

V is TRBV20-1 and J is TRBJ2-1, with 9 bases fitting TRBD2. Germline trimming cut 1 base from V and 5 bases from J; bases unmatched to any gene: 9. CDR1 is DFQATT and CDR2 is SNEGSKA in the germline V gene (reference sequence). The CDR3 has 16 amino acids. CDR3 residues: CSARAALAGTDNEQFF. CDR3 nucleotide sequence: TGCAGTGCTAGAGCGGCGCTAGCGGGGACCGACAATGAGCAGTTCTTC.

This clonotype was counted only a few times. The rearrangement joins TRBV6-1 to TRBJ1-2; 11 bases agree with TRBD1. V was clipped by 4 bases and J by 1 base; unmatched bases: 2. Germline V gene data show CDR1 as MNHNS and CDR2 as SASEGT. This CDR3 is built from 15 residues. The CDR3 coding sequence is TGTGCCAGCAGTGGAGGGACAGGGGGTAACTATGGCTACACCTTC. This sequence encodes CASSGGTGGNYGYTF.

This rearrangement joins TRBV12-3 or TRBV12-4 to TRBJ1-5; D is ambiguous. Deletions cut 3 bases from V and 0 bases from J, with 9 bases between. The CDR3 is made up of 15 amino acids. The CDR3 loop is CASSLTLDSNQPQHF. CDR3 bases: TGTGCCAGCAGTTTGACGCTCGATAGCAATCAGCCCCAGCATTTT.

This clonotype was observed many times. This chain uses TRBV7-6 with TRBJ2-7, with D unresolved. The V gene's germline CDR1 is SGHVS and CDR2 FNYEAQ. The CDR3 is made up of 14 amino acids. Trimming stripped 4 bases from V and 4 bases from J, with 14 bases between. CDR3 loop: CASSSIGRPYEQYF. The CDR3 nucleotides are TGTGCCAGCAGCTCGATAGGACGGCCGTACGAGCAGTACTTC.

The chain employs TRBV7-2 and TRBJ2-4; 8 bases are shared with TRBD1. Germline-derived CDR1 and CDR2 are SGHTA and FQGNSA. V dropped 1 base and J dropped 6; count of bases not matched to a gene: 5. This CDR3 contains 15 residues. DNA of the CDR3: TGTGCCAGCAGCTTAGGCAGGGGGCGCGGAAACATTCAGTACTTC. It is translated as CASSLGRGRGNIQYF.

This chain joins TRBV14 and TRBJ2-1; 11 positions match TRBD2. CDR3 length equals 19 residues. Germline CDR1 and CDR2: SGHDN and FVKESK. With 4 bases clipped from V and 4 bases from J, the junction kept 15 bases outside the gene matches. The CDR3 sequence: CASSPRLLAGDRGYNEQFF. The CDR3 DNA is TGTGCCAGCAGCCCCCGTTTACTAGCGGGAGATAGAGGTTACAATGAGCAGTTCTTC.

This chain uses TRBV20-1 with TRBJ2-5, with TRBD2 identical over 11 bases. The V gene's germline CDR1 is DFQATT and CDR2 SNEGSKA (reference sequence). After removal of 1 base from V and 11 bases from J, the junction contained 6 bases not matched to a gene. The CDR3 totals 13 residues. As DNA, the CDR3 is TGCAGTGCTAGAGGGTTAGCGGGGGGGCATCAGTACTTC. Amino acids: CSARGLAGGHQYF.

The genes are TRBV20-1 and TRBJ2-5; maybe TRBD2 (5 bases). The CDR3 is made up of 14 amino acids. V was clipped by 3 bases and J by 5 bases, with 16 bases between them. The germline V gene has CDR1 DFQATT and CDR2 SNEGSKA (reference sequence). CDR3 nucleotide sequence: TGCAGTGCTAGTCGGGGTGATGTCCATGAGACCCAGTACTTC. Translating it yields CSASRGDVHETQYF.

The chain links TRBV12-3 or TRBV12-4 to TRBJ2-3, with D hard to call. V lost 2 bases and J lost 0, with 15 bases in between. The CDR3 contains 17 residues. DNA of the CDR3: TGTGCCAGCAGTTTAACGGCTTACCACTCTAGCACAGATACGCAGTATTTT. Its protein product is CASSLTAYHSSTDTQYF.

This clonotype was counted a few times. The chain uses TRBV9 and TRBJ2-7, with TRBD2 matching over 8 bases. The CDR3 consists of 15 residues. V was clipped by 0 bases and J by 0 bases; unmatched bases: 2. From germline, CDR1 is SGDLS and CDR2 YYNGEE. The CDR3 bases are TGTGCCAGCAGCGTAGCCGGGACTAGCTCCTACGAGCAGTACTTC. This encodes CASSVAGTSSYEQYF.

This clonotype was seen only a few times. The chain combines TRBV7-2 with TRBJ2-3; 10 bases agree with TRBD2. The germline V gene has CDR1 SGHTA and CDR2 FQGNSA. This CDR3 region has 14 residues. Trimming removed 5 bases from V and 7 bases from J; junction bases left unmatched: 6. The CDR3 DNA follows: TGTGCCAGCAGCCCAAGCGGGAGGGGAAATACGCAGTATTTT. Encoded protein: CASSPSGRGNTQYF.

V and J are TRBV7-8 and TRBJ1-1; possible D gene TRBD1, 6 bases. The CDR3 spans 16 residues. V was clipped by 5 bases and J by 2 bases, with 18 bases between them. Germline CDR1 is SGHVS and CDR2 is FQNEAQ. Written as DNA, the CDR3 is TGTGCCAGCAGCACAAGACCCCGGGACATTAACACTGAAGCTTTCTTT. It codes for CASSTRPRDINTEAFF.

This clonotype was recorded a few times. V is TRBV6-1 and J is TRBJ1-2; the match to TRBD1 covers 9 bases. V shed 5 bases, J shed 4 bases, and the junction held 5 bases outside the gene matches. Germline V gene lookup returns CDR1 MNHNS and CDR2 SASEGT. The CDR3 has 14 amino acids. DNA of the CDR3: TGTGCCAGCAGTATCTTACAGGGGGCCTATGGCTACACCTTC. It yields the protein CASSILQGAYGYTF.

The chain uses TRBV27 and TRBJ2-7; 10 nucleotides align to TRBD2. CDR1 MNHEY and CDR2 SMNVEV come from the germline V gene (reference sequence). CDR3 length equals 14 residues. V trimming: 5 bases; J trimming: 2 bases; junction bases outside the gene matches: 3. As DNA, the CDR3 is TGTGCCAGCAGTGGGGGACTAGCGACCTACGAGCAGTACTTC. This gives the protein CASSGGLATYEQYF.

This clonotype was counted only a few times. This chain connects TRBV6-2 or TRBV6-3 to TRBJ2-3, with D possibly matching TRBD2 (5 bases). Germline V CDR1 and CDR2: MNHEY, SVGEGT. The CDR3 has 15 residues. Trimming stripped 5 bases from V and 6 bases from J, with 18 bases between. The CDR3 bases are TGTGCCAGCAGTCGAGGGCCCTCACGACTCGATACGCAGTATTTT. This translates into CASSRGPSRLDTQYF.

In nucleotides, the CDR3 is TGTGCCAGCCAAAAGAAGGGCCGGGCTAGCACAGATACGCAGTATTTT. Its translation is CASQKKGRASTDTQYF. The rearrangement joins TRBV2 to TRBJ2-3; D unclear. V was cut by 8 bases and J by 0 bases, with 18 bases left in between. The CDR3 covers 16 residues. The germline CDR1 and CDR2 sequences are SNHLY and FYNNEI.